This T cell receptor beta chain was observed in a study of OX40 agonist ivuxolimab in advanced cancers. The protocol was immunoSEQ multiplex PCR, while the TCRdb copy is restricted to in-frame clones and leaves out a portion. This table has some 40,000 clones, 91% appearing once. V lost 0 bases to trimming and J lost 2 bases; unmatched junction nucleotides: 2. This CDR3 contains 15 residues. CDR1 SGDLS and CDR2 YYNGEE come from the germline V gene. Material: CD4+ or CD8+ T cells sorted from blood, obtained in a trial of the OX40 agonist ivuxolimab. The TCR sequence derives from an adult with an advanced solid tumor such as melanoma, head and neck, liver or kidney cancer. This chain joins TRBV9 and TRBJ2-5; 9 positions agree with TRBD2. CDR3 amino acids: CASSVGTSAQETQYF. The CDR3 DNA sequence: TGTGCCAGCAGCGTAGGGACTAGCGCTCAAGAGACCCAGTACTTC.